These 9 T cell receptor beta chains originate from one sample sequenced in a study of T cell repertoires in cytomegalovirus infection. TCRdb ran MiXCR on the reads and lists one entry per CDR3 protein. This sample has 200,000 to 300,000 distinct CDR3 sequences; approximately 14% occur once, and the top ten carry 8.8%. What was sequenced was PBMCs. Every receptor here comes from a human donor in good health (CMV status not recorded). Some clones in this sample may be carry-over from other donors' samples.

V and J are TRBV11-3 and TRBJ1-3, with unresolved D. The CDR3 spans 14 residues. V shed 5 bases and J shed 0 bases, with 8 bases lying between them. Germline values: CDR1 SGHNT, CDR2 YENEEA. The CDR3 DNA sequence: TGTGCCAGCAGCGACATCGACTCTGGAAACACCATATATTTT. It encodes CASSDIDSGNTIYF. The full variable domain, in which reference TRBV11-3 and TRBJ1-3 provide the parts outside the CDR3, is EAGVVQSPRYKIIEKKQPVAFWCNPISGHNTLYWYLQNLGQGPELLIRYENEEAVDDSQLPKDRFSAERLKGVDSTLKIQPAELGDSAVYLCASSDIDSGNTIYFGEGSWLTVV.

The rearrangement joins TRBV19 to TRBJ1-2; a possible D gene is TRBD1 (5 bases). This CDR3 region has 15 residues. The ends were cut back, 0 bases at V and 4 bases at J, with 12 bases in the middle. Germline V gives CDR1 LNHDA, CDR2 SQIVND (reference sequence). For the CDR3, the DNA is TGTGCCAGTAGTATAGAGGGGGGAGTCAGCTATGGCTACACCTTC. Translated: CASSIEGGVSYGYTF.

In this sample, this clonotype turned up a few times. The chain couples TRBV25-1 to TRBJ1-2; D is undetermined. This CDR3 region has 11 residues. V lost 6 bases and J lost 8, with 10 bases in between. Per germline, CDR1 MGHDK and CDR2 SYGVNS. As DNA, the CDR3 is TGTGCCAGCAGCTCCGTTGGCGGCTACACCTTC. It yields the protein CASSSVGGYTF.

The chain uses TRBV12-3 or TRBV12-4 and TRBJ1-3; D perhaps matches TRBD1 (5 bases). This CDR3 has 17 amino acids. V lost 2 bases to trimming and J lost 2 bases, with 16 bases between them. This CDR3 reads CASSLSGTFGPGNTIYF. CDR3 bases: TGTGCCAGCAGTTTATCCGGGACCTTCGGCCCTGGAAACACCATATATTTT.

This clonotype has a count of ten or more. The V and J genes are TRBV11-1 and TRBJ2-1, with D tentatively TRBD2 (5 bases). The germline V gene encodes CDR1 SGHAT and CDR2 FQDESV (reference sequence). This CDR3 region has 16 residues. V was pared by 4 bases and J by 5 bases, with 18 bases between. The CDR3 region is CASSSPPRLGNNEQFF. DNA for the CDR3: TGTGCCAGCAGCTCTCCCCCCCGGCTCGGGAACAATGAGCAGTTCTTC.

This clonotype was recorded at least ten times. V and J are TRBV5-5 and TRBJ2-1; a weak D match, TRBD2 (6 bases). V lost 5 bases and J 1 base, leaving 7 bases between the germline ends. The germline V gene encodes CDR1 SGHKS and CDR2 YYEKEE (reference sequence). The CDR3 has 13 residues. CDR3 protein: CASREGSYNEQFF. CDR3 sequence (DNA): TGTGCCAGCAGGGAGGGGTCCTACAATGAGCAGTTCTTC.

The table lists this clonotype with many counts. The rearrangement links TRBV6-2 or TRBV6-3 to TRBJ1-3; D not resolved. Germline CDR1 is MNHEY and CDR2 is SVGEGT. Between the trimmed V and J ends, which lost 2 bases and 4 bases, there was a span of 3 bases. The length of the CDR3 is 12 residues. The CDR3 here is CASSYGGNTIYF. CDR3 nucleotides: TGTGCCAGCAGTTACGGAGGAAACACCATATATTTT.

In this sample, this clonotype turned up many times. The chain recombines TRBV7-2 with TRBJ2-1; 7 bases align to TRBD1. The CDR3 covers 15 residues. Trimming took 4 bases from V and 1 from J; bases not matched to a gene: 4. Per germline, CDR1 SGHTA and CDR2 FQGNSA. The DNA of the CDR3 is TGTGCCAGCAGCTACCGGGACAGATCCTACAATGAGCAGTTCTTC. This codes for CASSYRDRSYNEQFF.

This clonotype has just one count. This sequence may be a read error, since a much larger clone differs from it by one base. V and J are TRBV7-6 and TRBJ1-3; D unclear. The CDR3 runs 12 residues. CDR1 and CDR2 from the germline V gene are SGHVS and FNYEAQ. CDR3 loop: CASSSSGNTIHF. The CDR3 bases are TGTGCCAGCAGCTCTAGCGGAAACACCATACATTTT.